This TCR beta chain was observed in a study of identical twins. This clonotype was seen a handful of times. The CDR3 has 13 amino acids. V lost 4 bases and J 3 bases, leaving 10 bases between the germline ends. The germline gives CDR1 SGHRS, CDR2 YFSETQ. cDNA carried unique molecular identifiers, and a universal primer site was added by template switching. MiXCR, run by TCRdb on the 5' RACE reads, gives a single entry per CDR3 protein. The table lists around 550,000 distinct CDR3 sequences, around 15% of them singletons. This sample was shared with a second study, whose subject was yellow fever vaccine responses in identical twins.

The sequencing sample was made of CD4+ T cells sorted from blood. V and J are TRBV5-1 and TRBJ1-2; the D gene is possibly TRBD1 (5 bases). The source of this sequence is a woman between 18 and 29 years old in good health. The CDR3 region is CASSPTVDYGYTF. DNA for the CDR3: TGCGCCAGCAGCCCGACAGTGGACTATGGCTACACCTTC.